Below are 3 T cell receptor beta chains sequenced from a single sample in a study of blood T cell repertoires in COVID-19. Sequencing used immunoSEQ multiplex PCR; TCRdb keeps in-frame clones, though not all of them. The repertoire holds roughly 160,000 clones, with around nine tenths as singletons. Sequencing input: peripheral blood. These receptors originate from a woman aged 65 to 85 with COVID-19, enrolled during active disease.

The chain combines TRBV10-3 with TRBJ2-1; tentative D call: TRBD1 (6 bases). The V gene's germline CDR1 is ENHRY and CDR2 SYGVKD. The CDR3 runs 14 residues. The germline V and J ends were trimmed by 11 bases and 0 bases, with 14 bases remaining between them. The CDR3 spells CAVRTDSSYNEQFF. CDR3 DNA sequence: TGTGCCGTAAGGACAGACAGCTCCTACAATGAGCAGTTCTTC.

The rearrangement uses TRBV4-2 and TRBJ1-1, with TRBD1 identical over 8 bases. V shed 2 bases and J 1 base; nucleotides not matched to a gene: 6. Per germline, CDR1 LGHNA and CDR2 YNFKEQ. The CDR3 covers 16 residues. CDR3 residues: CASSQHLGQENTEAFF. Written as DNA, the CDR3 is TGTGCCAGCAGCCAACACTTGGGACAGGAGAACACTGAAGCTTTCTTT.

The chain links TRBV15 to TRBJ2-5; 8 positions match TRBD1. Germline CDR1 reads LNHNV; CDR2 reads YYDKDF (reference sequence). The CDR3 extends over 14 amino acids. After removal of 5 bases from V and 5 bases from J, the junction contained 7 bases not matched to a gene. CDR3 sequence: CATSGQGAGETQYF. As DNA, the CDR3 is TGTGCCACCAGCGGCCAGGGGGCGGGGGAGACCCAGTACTTC.